This T cell receptor beta chain was captured by sequencing in a study of OX40 agonist ivuxolimab in advanced cancers. Study outcomes and limitations: Dose levels from 0.1 to 3.0 mg/kg saw CD4+ and CD8+ blood T cells expand clonally by week 6.

This clone was observed a few times. Its antigen remains unidentified. Sequenced by immunoSEQ multiplex PCR; TCRdb stores in-frame clones only, minus some. Of approximately 48,000 clones listed, about 80% are singletons. CDR1 is LNHNV, CDR2 YYDKDF, per germline (reference sequence). The CDR3 is 18 residues long. J was trimmed by 3 bases and V by 0 bases; bases with no gene match: 10. This specimen was CD4+ or CD8+ T cells sorted from blood, taken in a trial of the OX40 agonist ivuxolimab. The J gene is TRBJ2-1, the V gene TRBV15; 8 bases are a match to TRBD2. The TCR sequence derives from an adult with an advanced solid tumor such as melanoma, head and neck, liver or kidney cancer. The CDR3 nucleotides are TGTGCCACCAGCAGAGATGGGGCGACTAGCGCCAACTACAATGAGCAGTTCTTC. Translated: CATSRDGATSANYNEQFF.